This paragraph reports one T cell receptor (beta chain). Its antigen is not known. These data are taken from a study of tumor-infiltrating lymphocytes in localized non-small cell lung cancer. Overall study context: Each patient gave resected tumor and non-adjacent uninvolved lung tissue. General study findings and limits: T-cell fraction did not differ between immunotypes IM1 and IM2.

Trimming removed 2 bases at V and 3 bases at J, with 8 bases between. The CDR3 contains 14 residues. Germline V gene data show CDR1 as GTSNPN and CDR2 as SVGIG (reference sequence). The assay was immunoSEQ multiplex PCR, and TCRdb's table has in-frame clones only and misses some. The sample has around 23,000 clones, over 60% seen once. This chain joins TRBV30 and TRBJ1-6; D not resolved. The receptor's source is a human donor with non-small cell lung cancer. Sequenced sample: lung tumor tissue. The CDR3, as DNA: TGTGCCTGGAGTCCCCAGAACTATAATTCACCCCTCCACTTT. This sequence encodes CAWSPQNYNSPLHF.